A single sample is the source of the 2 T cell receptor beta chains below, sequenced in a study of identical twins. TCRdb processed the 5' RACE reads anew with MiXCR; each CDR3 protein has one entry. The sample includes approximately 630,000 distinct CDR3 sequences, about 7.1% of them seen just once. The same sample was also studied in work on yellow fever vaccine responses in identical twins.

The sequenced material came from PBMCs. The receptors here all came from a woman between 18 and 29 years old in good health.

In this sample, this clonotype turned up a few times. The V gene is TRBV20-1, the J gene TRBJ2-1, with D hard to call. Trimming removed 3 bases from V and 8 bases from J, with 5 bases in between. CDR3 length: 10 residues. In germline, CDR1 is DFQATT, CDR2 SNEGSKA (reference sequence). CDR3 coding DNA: TGCAGTGCTAGGCTGGATGAGCAGTTCTTC. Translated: CSARLDEQFF.

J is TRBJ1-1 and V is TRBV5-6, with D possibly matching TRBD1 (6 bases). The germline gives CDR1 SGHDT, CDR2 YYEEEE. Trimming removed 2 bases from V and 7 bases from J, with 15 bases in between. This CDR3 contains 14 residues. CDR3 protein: CASSLTGLGDEAFF. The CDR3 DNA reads TGTGCCAGCAGCTTAACAGGGTTAGGGGATGAAGCTTTCTTT.